The 10 T cell receptor beta chains below all came from one sample that was sequenced in a study of blood T cells in healthy people across ages. Next came a second PCR, run for about 7 to 11 cycles, which used a sample-barcoded 5' primer along with a J-beta primer mix. TCRdb ran MiXCR on the 5' RACE reads and lists one entry per CDR3 protein. The table has about 930,000 distinct CDR3 sequences, almost 30% seen once. This sample also belongs to another study, concerning T cells of mothers and their children.

The material sequenced was blood. These TCRs come from a woman in her forties in good health.

The V and J genes are TRBV11-2 and TRBJ1-5, with D uncertain. Trimming took off 0 bases at V and 2 bases at J, with 14 bases between the two ends. This CDR3 spans 17 amino acids. Germline-derived CDR1 and CDR2 are SGHAT and FQNNGV. The CDR3 reads CASSLDRPDCRNQPQHF. CDR3 sequence (DNA): TGTGCCAGCAGCTTAGACAGGCCCGATTGTCGCAATCAGCCCCAGCATTTT.

As to this clonotype: A read error may account for a junction end that differs from germline. The chain employs TRBV7-2 and TRBJ1-3; 7 nucleotides align to TRBD1. Germline values: CDR1 SGHTA, CDR2 FQGNSA. This CDR3 is built from 19 residues. The CDR3: CVSSLDPGTALRTGNTIYF. CDR3 nucleotides: TGTGTCAGCAGCTTAGACCCAGGGACAGCCCTGCGGACTGGAAACACCATATATTTT.

The gene calls are TRBV4-1 and TRBJ2-3; D call uncertain. The length of the CDR3 is 15 residues. Germline values: CDR1 MGHRA, CDR2 YSYEKL. Between the trimmed V and J ends, which lost 1 base and 5 bases, there was a span of 13 bases. The CDR3 sequence: CASSQVEVAGDTQYF. CDR3 DNA sequence: TGCGCCAGCAGCCAAGTAGAGGTAGCAGGAGATACGCAGTATTTT.

At least ten counts were recorded for this clonotype. The chain is built from TRBV14 and TRBJ1-1, with D tentatively TRBD1 (5 bases). There are 15 residues in the CDR3. Germline assignment: CDR1 SGHDN and CDR2 FVKESK. The V gene lost 5 bases and the J gene lost 8 bases, with 21 bases spanning the gap. The CDR3: CASSTGLIILGEAFF. The DNA of the CDR3 is TGTGCCAGCAGCACGGGACTGATAATTTTAGGGGAAGCTTTCTTT.

This clonotype was detected ten times or more. The rearrangement uses TRBV4-1 and TRBJ2-7; no definite D call. The CDR3 extends over 15 amino acids. Deletions cut 0 bases from V and 4 bases from J, with 13 bases between. The germline V gene has CDR1 MGHRA and CDR2 YSYEKL. CDR3 in amino acids: CASSQDGQADYEQYF. The CDR3 coding sequence is TGCGCCAGCAGCCAAGATGGGCAGGCGGATTACGAGCAGTACTTC.

This clonotype has only a few counts. V gene TRBV27 combines with J gene TRBJ2-7, with 7 bases identical to TRBD1. J lost 1 base, V lost 5 bases, and 2 bases had no gene match. Germline V lookup: CDR1 MNHEY, CDR2 SMNVEV (reference sequence). This CDR3 comprises 13 residues. The CDR3 is CASSMDRSYEQYF. For the CDR3, the DNA is TGTGCCAGCAGTATGGACAGGTCCTACGAGCAGTACTTC.

V and J are TRBV5-1 and TRBJ2-5; D assignment may be TRBD1 or TRBD2 (5 bases each). This CDR3 spans 14 amino acids. Germline loops: CDR1 SGHRS, CDR2 YFSETQ. V lost 4 bases and J lost 5, with 15 bases in between. The CDR3 loop reads CASSEMGRGETQYF. The CDR3, as DNA: TGCGCCAGCAGCGAGATGGGGCGCGGGGAGACCCAGTACTTC.

V usage is TRBV7-9 and J usage is TRBJ2-3, with D possibly being TRBD1 (5 bases). Trimming left V 1 base short and J 3 bases short, with 14 bases between. CDR1 SEHNR and CDR2 FQNEAQ come from the germline V gene (reference sequence). The CDR3 is made up of 16 amino acids. The chain's CDR3 is CASSLGDSRTTDTQYF. For the CDR3, the DNA is TGTGCCAGCAGCTTAGGAGACAGCCGTACAACAGATACGCAGTATTTT. The whole variable domain, filled in from reference TRBV7-9 and TRBJ2-3, reads DTGVSQNPRHKITKRGQNVTFRCDPISEHNRLYWYRQTLGQGPEFLTYFQNEAQLEKSRLLSDRFSAERPKGSFSTLEIQRTEQGDSAMYLCASSLGDSRTTDTQYFGPGTRLTVL.

This clonotype turned up a few times. The chain links TRBV10-3 to TRBJ2-5; possibly TRBD2 for D (6 bases). The CDR3 sequence is 14 residues long. The V and J ends lost 8 bases and 5 bases respectively, with 18 bases between them. The V gene's germline CDR1 is ENHRY and CDR2 SYGVKD. The CDR3 loop reads CAISLRGGEETQYF. CDR3 in DNA: TGTGCCATCTCTCTGCGGGGAGGAGAGGAGACCCAGTACTTC.

This clonotype was seen a single time. This chain connects TRBV11-3 to TRBJ2-1, with D maybe TRBD2 (6 bases). CDR3 size: 13 residues. V lost 6 bases and J lost 8, with 14 bases in between. CDR1 and CDR2 from the germline V gene are SGHNT and YENEEA. CDR3 sequence (DNA): TGTGCCAGCAGATCCAACTTAGCGGATGAGCAGTTCTTC. Translating it yields CASRSNLADEQFF. Looking up the rest from reference TRBV11-3 and TRBJ2-1 gives the full variable domain: EAGVVQSPRYKIIEKKQPVAFWCNPISGHNTLYWYLQNLGQGPELLIRYENEEAVDDSQLPKDRFSAERLKGVDSTLKIQPAELGDSAVYLCASRSNLADEQFFGPGTRLTVL.